These 27 T cell receptor beta chains share one sample of origin, sequenced in a study of memory CD4+ T cells and cytomegalovirus serostatus. The sort gate was single viable CD3+CD4+CD8-CD45RO+ cells for memory CD4+ T cells. Produced via immunoSEQ multiplex PCR; TCRdb's table is partial and in-frame only. The repertoire consists of around 50,000 clones, with just under 80% occurring once and the leading ten covering 0.75% to 1%. The sample comprised memory CD4+ T cells from blood. The receptors originated from an adult in good health and CMV-seronegative.

This rearrangement joins TRBV4-1 to TRBJ1-5; possibly TRBD1 for D (6 bases). The length of the CDR3 is 15 residues. Germline V gene lookup returns CDR1 MGHRA and CDR2 YSYEKL. Trimming removed 2 bases at V and 4 bases at J, with 12 bases between. This chain's CDR3 is CASSQLRTENQPQHF. The DNA for the CDR3 is TGCGCCAGCAGCCAATTGAGGACAGAGAATCAGCCCCAGCATTTT.

This clone was counted once. This rearrangement joins TRBV7-9 to TRBJ2-3; D perhaps matches TRBD2 (6 bases). Germline CDR1 is SEHNR and CDR2 is FQNEAQ (reference sequence). The CDR3 is 15 residues long. The ends were cut back, 7 bases at V and 9 bases at J, with 23 bases in the middle. The CDR3 protein is CASTHRDSAINTQYF. For the CDR3, the DNA is TGTGCCAGCACTCACCGGGACTCAGCAATCAACACGCAGTATTTT.

The CDR3 is CASSLGRSGGDGYTF. For the CDR3, the DNA is TGCGCCAGCAGCTTGGGTCGAAGTGGTGGGGATGGCTACACCTTC. V gene TRBV5-1 combines with J gene TRBJ1-2; no definite D call. The CDR3 is 15 residues long. The ends were cut back, 0 bases at V and 6 bases at J, with 15 bases in the middle. In germline, CDR1 is SGHRS, CDR2 YFSETQ.

The chain has TRBV9 and TRBJ2-1, with 7 nucleotides matching TRBD2. The CDR3 is made up of 15 amino acids. In germline, CDR1 is SGDLS, CDR2 YYNGEE. J was trimmed by 0 bases and V by 3 bases; bases with no gene match: 3. Here the CDR3 DNA reads TGTGCCAGCAGCGCCCGGGGGGACTCCTACAATGAGCAGTTCTTC. This translates into CASSARGDSYNEQFF.

This clone was seen a handful of times. The chain couples TRBV10-3 to TRBJ1-6; a weak D match, TRBD1 (6 bases). The germline V gene has CDR1 ENHRY and CDR2 SYGVKD. The V and J ends lost 6 bases and 6 bases respectively, with 12 bases between them. The CDR3 spans 14 residues. The CDR3 DNA follows: TGTGCCATCAGCGCTACAGGGAGTAATTCACCCCTCCACTTT. Encoded protein: CAISATGSNSPLHF.

As concerns this clone: One end of the junction varies from germline; a read error may be responsible. The rearrangement links TRBV28 to TRBJ1-1; D call uncertain. The length of the CDR3 is 11 residues. Germline CDR1 reads MDHEN; CDR2 reads SYDVKM. The CDR3 sequence is CASKENSEAFF. CDR3 nucleotides: TGTGCCAGCAAGGAGAACTCTGAAGCTTTCTTT.

The chain is built from TRBV6-5 and TRBJ1-3, with D hard to call. V was shortened by 3 bases and J by 4 bases, with 10 bases between the two germline ends. This CDR3 region has 14 residues. The germline CDR1 and CDR2 sequences are MNHEY and SVGAGI. The CDR3 spells CASSYSTHGNTIYF. The CDR3 DNA follows: TGTGCCAGCAGTTATTCGACTCACGGAAACACCATATATTTT.

This sequence joins TRBV7-3 and TRBJ1-2; weak D call: TRBD1 (5 bases). The CDR3 runs to 13 residues. The V gene lost 6 bases and the J gene lost 9 bases, with 17 bases spanning the gap. The V gene's germline CDR1 is SGHTA and CDR2 FQGTGA. The CDR3 sequence is CASRSGPSGSYTF. CDR3 in DNA: TGTGCCAGCAGGTCGGGGCCATCGGGAAGCTACACCTTC.

The rearrangement joins TRBV11-2 to TRBJ2-7; no clear D. This CDR3 region has 15 residues. V was cut by 4 bases and J by 0 bases, with 13 bases left in between. Germline V gene sequence: CDR1 SGHAT, CDR2 FQNNGV. The CDR3 is CASSSDRTSSYEQYF. In nucleotides, the CDR3 is TGTGCCAGCAGCTCAGATCGGACGTCCTCCTACGAGCAGTACTTC. Full variable domain (remainder filled in from reference TRBV11-2 and TRBJ2-7): EAGVAQSPRYKIIEKRQSVAFWCNPISGHATLYWYQQILGQGPKLLIQFQNNGVVDDSQLPKDRFSAERLKGVDSTLKIQPAKLEDSAVYLCASSSDRTSSYEQYFGPGTRLTVT.

This clone was seen a single time. This chain's CDR3 is CATSRPNYGYTF. CDR3 sequence (DNA): TGTGCCACCAGCAGACCTAACTATGGCTACACCTTC. The chain combines TRBV15 with TRBJ1-2; D is ambiguous. Germline V gene sequence: CDR1 LNHNV, CDR2 YYDKDF (reference sequence). Trimming shortened V by 2 bases and J by 0 bases, and 1 base separated the two germline ends. The CDR3 is 12 amino acids.

This sequence joins TRBV9 and TRBJ1-3; 8 bases agree with TRBD1. Germline V gene data show CDR1 as SGDLS and CDR2 as YYNGEE. The CDR3 covers 14 residues. V shed 4 bases, J shed 0 bases, and the junction held 0 bases outside the gene matches. The CDR3: CASSTGGSGNTIYF. The CDR3 DNA follows: TGTGCCAGCAGCACAGGGGGCTCTGGAAACACCATATATTTT.

The genes are TRBV27 and TRBJ2-7, with 12 bases lining up with TRBD1. The CDR3 runs 16 residues. The V and J ends lost 0 bases and 5 bases, in that order; junction bases with no gene match: 5. Germline lookup yields CDR1 MNHEY and CDR2 SMNVEV (reference sequence). The CDR3 here is CASSLSGTGGFDEQYF. DNA of the CDR3: TGTGCCAGCAGTTTATCGGGGACAGGGGGCTTCGACGAGCAGTACTTC.

The CDR3 region has the DNA TGTGCCAGCAGCTTGTACAGGGGGATGGAAAAACTGTTTTTT. Protein sequence: CASSLYRGMEKLFF. The chain carries TRBV5-5 and TRBJ1-4; 8 nucleotides line up with TRBD1. The CDR3 extends over 14 amino acids. With 1 base clipped from V and 8 bases from J, the junction kept 4 bases outside the gene matches. The germline V gene encodes CDR1 SGHKS and CDR2 YYEKEE (reference sequence).

Here the CDR3 reads CASTSWDVYEQYF. Written as DNA, the CDR3 is TGTGCCAGCACTTCCTGGGACGTCTACGAGCAGTACTTC. The rearrangement links TRBV28 to TRBJ2-7; TRBD1 or TRBD2 may be the D gene (5 bases each). The V gene's germline CDR1 is MDHEN and CDR2 SYDVKM. Trimming pared 7 bases from V and 3 bases from J, leaving 13 bases between. The CDR3 loop spans 13 amino acids. Filled out from reference TRBV28 and TRBJ2-7, the complete variable domain reads DVKVTQSSRYLVKRTGEKVFLECVQDMDHENMFWYRQDPGLGLRLIYFSYDVKMKEKGDIPEGYSVSREKKERFSLILESASTNQTSMYLCASTSWDVYEQYFGPGTRLTVT.

This rearrangement joins TRBV7-2 to TRBJ1-1, with D possibly being TRBD1 (5 bases). Germline V lookup: CDR1 SGHTA, CDR2 FQGNSA. V was shortened by 1 base and J by 7 bases, with 7 bases between the two germline ends. The CDR3 spans 12 residues. For the CDR3, the DNA is TGTGCCAGCAGCTTAGGGGGGGGTGAAGCTTTCTTT. It codes for CASSLGGGEAFF.

The rearrangement links TRBV28 to TRBJ2-7, with TRBD2 identical over 7 bases. CDR3 length equals 16 residues. Germline V gene lookup returns CDR1 MDHEN and CDR2 SYDVKM. Trimming took 3 bases from V and 1 from J; bases not matched to a gene: 9. The CDR3 region has the DNA TGTGCCAGCAGTTTGGGGGGGACCATCGGTTCCTACGAGCAGTACTTC. Protein product: CASSLGGTIGSYEQYF.

This clone was counted a few times. This rearrangement joins TRBV6-1 to TRBJ2-4; 12 bases are a match to TRBD1. Germline-derived CDR1 and CDR2 are MNHNS and SASEGT. J gave up 10 bases and V 3 bases, and 7 bases lay outside the gene matches. The CDR3 covers 15 residues. The CDR3 bases are TGTGCCAGCAGTGACTGGGACAGGGGGCGAGGTATTCAGTACTTC. As protein: CASSDWDRGRGIQYF.

This sequence joins TRBV4-1 and TRBJ2-3; no clear D. V gave up 2 bases and J gave up 0 bases, with 12 bases separating them. This CDR3 has 16 residues. Germline V gives CDR1 MGHRA, CDR2 YSYEKL. CDR3 loop: CASSQLDLISTDTQYF. The CDR3 nucleotides read TGCGCCAGCAGCCAACTTGACCTTATCAGCACAGATACGCAGTATTTT.

The gene calls are TRBV7-2 and TRBJ1-2, with D possibly TRBD1 on 6 matching bases. Germline values: CDR1 SGHTA, CDR2 FQGNSA. The CDR3 contains 13 residues. V shed 5 bases and J shed 7 bases, with 14 bases lying between them. The CDR3 loop reads CASSPPGASGYTF. The CDR3 region has the DNA TGTGCCAGCAGCCCCCCAGGGGCGAGTGGCTACACCTTC.

The chain combines TRBV14 with TRBJ1-5; the match to TRBD1 covers 7 bases. There are 15 residues in the CDR3. Germline V gene data show CDR1 as SGHDN and CDR2 as FVKESK. V shed 4 bases, J shed 5 bases, and the junction held 8 bases outside the gene matches. CDR3: CASSPGTGDHQPQHF. CDR3 nucleotides: TGTGCCAGCAGCCCCGGAACAGGGGACCATCAGCCCCAGCATTTT. Full variable domain (rest looked up from reference TRBV14 and TRBJ1-5): EAGVTQFPSHSVIEKGQTVTLRCDPISGHDNLYWYRRVMGKEIKFLLHFVKESKQDESGMPNNRFLAERTGGTYSTLKVQPAELEDSGVYFCASSPGTGDHQPQHFGDGTRLSIL.

The DNA for the CDR3 is TGCGCCAGCGGCGCCGGGACTTTCAATGAGCAGTTCTTC. It translates to CASGAGTFNEQFF. The V call is TRBV5-1, the J call TRBJ2-1, with D perhaps matching TRBD2 (6 bases). V lost 7 bases and J lost 6, with 14 bases in between. Germline assignment: CDR1 SGHRS and CDR2 YFSETQ. CDR3 length: 13 residues.

The V gene is TRBV28, the J gene TRBJ1-1; perhaps TRBD1 as D (5 bases). Trimming took off 7 bases at V and 3 bases at J, with 12 bases between the two ends. Per germline, CDR1 MDHEN and CDR2 SYDVKM. The CDR3 length is 13 residues. The CDR3 here is CASTTLGDTEAFF. DNA of the CDR3: TGTGCCAGCACCACTCTGGGGGACACTGAAGCTTTCTTT.

The chain joins TRBV28 to TRBJ1-5, with 11 bases that match TRBD1. The CDR3 length is 14 residues. The V segment lost 7 bases and the J segment 10 bases; nucleotides outside the gene matches: 9. CDR1 is MDHEN and CDR2 is SYDVKM in the germline V gene. The CDR3 nucleotides are TGTGCCAGCACCCGCGGACAGGGGGCGCGCCCCCAGCATTTT. This encodes CASTRGQGARPQHF.

This clone occurred a few times. The V and J genes are TRBV18 and TRBJ1-5, with unresolved D. The CDR3 consists of 14 residues. Between the trimmed V and J ends, which lost 2 bases and 0 bases, there was a span of 5 bases. Germline CDR1 is KGHSH and CDR2 is LQKENI. CDR3 region: CASSPGLSNQPQHF. The CDR3 coding sequence is TGTGCCAGCTCACCAGGACTTAGCAATCAGCCCCAGCATTTT.

The V gene is TRBV9, the J gene TRBJ2-5, with a weak D call TRBD1 (8 bases). This CDR3 has 15 amino acids. V shed 4 bases and J shed 4 bases, with 17 bases lying between them. The germline V gene has CDR1 SGDLS and CDR2 YYNGEE. This chain's CDR3 is CASSFGQGGRETQYF. For the CDR3, the DNA is TGTGCCAGCAGCTTCGGACAGGGAGGGAGAGAGACCCAGTACTTC. The whole variable domain, filled in from reference TRBV9 and TRBJ2-5, reads DSGVTQTPKHLITATGQRVTLRCSPRSGDLSVYWYQQSLDQGLQFLIQYYNGEERAKGNILERFSAQQFPDLHSELNLSSLELGDSALYFCASSFGQGGRETQYFGPGTRLLVL.

The chain combines TRBV19 with TRBJ2-3; 9 bases agree with TRBD1. Germline values: CDR1 LNHDA, CDR2 SQIVND (reference sequence). The CDR3 has 13 amino acids. V shed 10 bases and J 6 bases; nucleotides not matched to a gene: 8. This CDR3 is CATSTGGVDTQYF. CDR3 coding DNA: TGTGCCACCTCGACAGGGGGGGTGGATACGCAGTATTTT.

The sample holds a few counts of this clone. This chain uses TRBV6-1 with TRBJ1-6; D remains unclear. Trimming left V 4 bases short and J 9 bases short, with 13 bases between. Germline V gene data show CDR1 as MNHNS and CDR2 as SASEGT. The CDR3 extends over 14 amino acids. The CDR3 nucleotides read TGTGCCAGCAGTGGGGCCGGTACTAGTTCACCCCTCCACTTT. The encoded protein is CASSGAGTSSPLHF.